This T cell receptor beta chain was sequenced for a study of blood T cell repertoires in COVID-19. As for the study in general: In each case, the material was cDNA or gDNA derived from T cells, B-cell-depleted T cells, or PBMCs.

The table came from immunoSEQ multiplex PCR; TCRdb's copy has only in-frame clones and leaves some out. The sample consists of 100,000 to 150,000 clones, roughly 92% of them appearing once. This clone was observed a few times. Trimming cost V 4 bases and J 8 bases; bases outside gene matches: 12. Germline-derived CDR1 and CDR2 are SGHTS and YDEGEE. The length of the CDR3 is 15 residues. The chain uses TRBV5-8 and TRBJ2-1; the match to TRBD1 covers 7 bases. This receptor was identified in a man aged 45-65 years with COVID-19, enrolled during active disease. Sample: peripheral blood. In DNA form, the CDR3 reads TGTGCCAGCAGCCTAGACAGGGAAGTTGGTGATGAGCAGTTCTTC. Its protein is CASSLDREVGDEQFF.